This T cell receptor (beta chain) stems from a study of tumour-infiltrating T cells in Burkitt lymphoma. This clone was observed a handful of times. Trimming stripped 2 bases from V and 9 bases from J, with 17 bases between. Germline CDR1 is SGHVS and CDR2 is FQNEAQ. The CDR3 spans 15 residues. Sequencing was performed with immunoSEQ multiplex PCR; in TCRdb, only in-frame clones are kept and a portion is missing. The sample shows tens of thousands of clones, around 32% of them seen only once. The sequenced sample consisted of tumor tissue. The chain uses TRBV7-8 and TRBJ2-1; a possible D gene is TRBD2 (6 bases). This receptor was obtained from a human donor with Burkitt lymphoma. CDR3 region: CASSLLGGHLGEQFF. The CDR3 bases are TGTGCCAGCAGCTTATTGGGAGGACACCTCGGTGAGCAGTTCTTC.